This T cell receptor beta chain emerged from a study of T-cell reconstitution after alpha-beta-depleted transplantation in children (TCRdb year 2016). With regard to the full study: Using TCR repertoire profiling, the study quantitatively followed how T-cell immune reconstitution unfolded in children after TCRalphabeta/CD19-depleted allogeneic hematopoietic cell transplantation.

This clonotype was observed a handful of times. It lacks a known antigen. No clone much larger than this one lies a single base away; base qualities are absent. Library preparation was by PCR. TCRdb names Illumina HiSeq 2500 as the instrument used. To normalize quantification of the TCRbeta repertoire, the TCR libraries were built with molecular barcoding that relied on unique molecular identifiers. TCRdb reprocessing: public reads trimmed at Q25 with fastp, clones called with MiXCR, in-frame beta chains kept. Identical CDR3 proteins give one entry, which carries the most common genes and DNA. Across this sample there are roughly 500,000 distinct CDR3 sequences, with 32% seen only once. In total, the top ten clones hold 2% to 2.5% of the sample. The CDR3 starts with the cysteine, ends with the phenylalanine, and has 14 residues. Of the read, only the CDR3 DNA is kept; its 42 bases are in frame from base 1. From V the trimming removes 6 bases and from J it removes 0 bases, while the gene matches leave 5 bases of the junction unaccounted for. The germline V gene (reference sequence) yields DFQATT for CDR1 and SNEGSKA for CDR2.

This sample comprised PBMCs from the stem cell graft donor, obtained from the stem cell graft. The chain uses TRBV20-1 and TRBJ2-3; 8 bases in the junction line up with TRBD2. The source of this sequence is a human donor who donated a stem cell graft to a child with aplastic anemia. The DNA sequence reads TGCAGTGCCACAAGCGGGAGAAGCACAGATACGCAGTATTTT. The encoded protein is CSATSGRSTDTQYF.